These 30 T cell receptor beta chains came from one sample sequenced in a study of blood T cell repertoires in COVID-19. The assay was immunoSEQ multiplex PCR, and TCRdb's table has in-frame clones only and misses some. The table has 150,000 to 200,000 clones, almost 80% seen once. The specimen was peripheral blood. Receptor source: a man aged 60 to 75 with active or convalescent COVID-19.

The chain uses TRBV11-1 and TRBJ2-3, with D perhaps matching TRBD2 (6 bases). Germline values: CDR1 SGHAT, CDR2 FQDESV (reference sequence). Trimming cost V 10 bases and J 4 bases, with 21 bases left between them. The CDR3 is made up of 15 amino acids. CDR3 region: CATAGGRWVADTQYF. The CDR3 DNA follows: TGTGCCACCGCCGGAGGGAGGTGGGTGGCAGATACGCAGTATTTT.

In nucleotides, the CDR3 is TGTGCCAGCTCACCCCGGGAAAGTCTCAGCACAGATACGCAGTATTTT. This encodes CASSPRESLSTDTQYF. The J gene is TRBJ2-3, the V gene TRBV18; maybe TRBD2 (5 bases). V was cut by 3 bases and J by 0 bases, with 13 bases left in between. This CDR3 has 16 amino acids. Germline V gene lookup returns CDR1 KGHSH and CDR2 LQKENI.

The chain recombines TRBV11-2 with TRBJ2-7, with 12 bases aligning to TRBD2. J was trimmed by 2 bases and V by 5 bases; bases with no gene match: 4. Germline V gives CDR1 SGHAT, CDR2 FQNNGV. The CDR3 contains 15 residues. DNA of the CDR3: TGTGCCAGCAGCCACCGGACTAGCGGGGCCTACGAGCAGTACTTC. It codes for CASSHRTSGAYEQYF. The variable domain in full, completed from reference TRBV11-2 and TRBJ2-7, reads EAGVAQSPRYKIIEKRQSVAFWCNPISGHATLYWYQQILGQGPKLLIQFQNNGVVDDSQLPKDRFSAERLKGVDSTLKIQPAKLEDSAVYLCASSHRTSGAYEQYFGPGTRLTVT.

This clone was detected only once. CDR3 sequence (DNA): TGTGCCAGCAGTCCCGGACAGGGGGCTCGATTGGTACTTGGCTACACCTTC. It encodes CASSPGQGARLVLGYTF. The genes are TRBV6-2 or TRBV6-3 and TRBJ1-2; 11 nucleotides line up with TRBD1. This CDR3 is 17 amino acids long. Trimming took 5 bases from V and 7 from J; bases not matched to a gene: 15. Germline lookup yields CDR1 MNHEY and CDR2 SVGEGT.

This clone came up a few times. The chain employs TRBV2 and TRBJ2-1; 10 bases align to TRBD2. The CDR3 is 15 amino acids. V shed 6 bases, J shed 5 bases, and the junction held 7 bases outside the gene matches. From germline, CDR1 is SNHLY and CDR2 FYNNEI. As DNA, the CDR3 is TGTGCCAGCAGGGCTCTAGCGGGAGTCGACAATGAGCAGTTCTTC. It yields the protein CASRALAGVDNEQFF.

For this clone: A much larger clonotype is one base distant, so this may be a read error. The chain links TRBV5-4 to TRBJ2-1, with 14 bases aligning to TRBD2. V was pared by 4 bases and J by 6 bases, with 3 bases of the junction left unmatched. The germline gives CDR1 SGHNT, CDR2 YYREEE (reference sequence). There are 15 residues in the CDR3. The CDR3 reads CASSTGTSGSNEQFF. The CDR3 DNA is TGTGCCAGCAGCACCGGGACTAGCGGGAGCAATGAGCAGTTCTTC.

J is TRBJ2-3 and V is TRBV7-2, with 13 bases lining up with TRBD2. There are 17 residues in the CDR3. Trimming cost V 2 bases and J 3 bases; bases outside gene matches: 5. The germline V gene has CDR1 SGHTA and CDR2 FQGNSA. The CDR3, as DNA: TGTGCCAGCAGCTTAAAACTAGCGGGAGGGCCGACAGATACGCAGTATTTT. Translating gives CASSLKLAGGPTDTQYF.

The chain carries TRBV30 and TRBJ1-2; the match to TRBD1 covers 9 bases. Germline assignment: CDR1 GTSNPN and CDR2 SVGIG (reference sequence). The V segment lost 2 bases and the J segment 2 bases; nucleotides outside the gene matches: 6. CDR3 size: 15 residues. The CDR3 sequence is CAWSPRTGANYGYTF. Here the CDR3 DNA reads TGTGCCTGGAGTCCACGGACAGGGGCCAACTATGGCTACACCTTC.

The chain joins TRBV7-2 to TRBJ2-7, with D possibly TRBD2 on 5 matching bases. CDR1 and CDR2 (germline): SGHTA, FQGNSA. The CDR3 consists of 16 residues. The germline V and J ends were trimmed by 1 base and 0 bases, with 13 bases remaining between them. The CDR3 region is CASSLGFPSSSYEQYF. CDR3 DNA sequence: TGTGCCAGCAGCTTAGGATTTCCTAGCTCCTCCTACGAGCAGTACTTC.

This sequence joins TRBV4-1 and TRBJ1-1, with D tentatively TRBD1 (6 bases). Trimming shortened V by 4 bases and J by 3 bases, and 24 bases separated the two germline ends. Germline V gene lookup returns CDR1 MGHRA and CDR2 YSYEKL. The CDR3 is 18 residues long. In DNA form, the CDR3 reads TGCGCCAGCAGCCTAGAAACAGGGTTGCCATCTAAAGACACTGAAGCTTTCTTT. Protein sequence: CASSLETGLPSKDTEAFF.

This clone was detected only once. The V and J genes are TRBV3-1 (or the pseudogene TRBV3-2) and TRBJ2-3, with 8 bases identical to TRBD2. The germline V gene has CDR1 LGHDT and CDR2 YNNKEL (reference sequence). Trimming at V came to 1 base and at J to 10 bases, leaving 7 bases not matched to a gene. The CDR3 has 14 residues. This chain's CDR3 is CASSQAGGTSAQYF. CDR3 DNA: TGTGCCAGCAGCCAAGCCGGCGGGACTAGTGCGCAGTATTTT.

The chain employs TRBV27 and TRBJ1-4; 7 bases fit TRBD1. V was clipped by 6 bases and J by 3 bases; unmatched bases: 7. CDR1 is MNHEY, CDR2 SMNVEV, per germline (reference sequence). The length of the CDR3 is 15 residues. CDR3 nucleotide sequence: TGTGCCAGCAGCCCTGGGACAGTGTCTAATGAAAAACTGTTTTTT. Encoded protein: CASSPGTVSNEKLFF.

Worth noting for this clone: The sample carries other DNA sequences with the same CDR3. The rearrangement uses TRBV28 and TRBJ2-5; 8 bases line up with TRBD1. Germline V CDR1 and CDR2: MDHEN, SYDVKM. The CDR3 contains 13 residues. V gave up 8 bases and J gave up 2 bases; unmatched junction bases: 4. The CDR3 nucleotides are TGTGCCAGCGAGGGACAGGCACAAGAGACCCAGTACTTC. It specifies CASEGQAQETQYF.

This sequence joins TRBV7-9 and TRBJ2-7; weak D call: TRBD2 (6 bases). The CDR3 runs to 13 residues. V lost 11 bases and J lost 0, with 14 bases in between. The germline gives CDR1 SEHNR, CDR2 FQNEAQ (reference sequence). CDR3 DNA sequence: TGTGCCTCTCAGGGAGGCCGCTCCTACGAGCAGTACTTC. It yields the protein CASQGGRSYEQYF. Full variable domain (remainder filled in from reference TRBV7-9 and TRBJ2-7): DTGVSQNPRHKITKRGQNVTFRCDPISEHNRLYWYRQTLGQGPEFLTYFQNEAQLEKSRLLSDRFSAERPKGSFSTLEIQRTEQGDSAMYLCASQGGRSYEQYFGPGTRLTVT.

This chain joins TRBV7-2 and TRBJ2-2, with 7 bases matching TRBD1. The CDR3 spans 15 residues. With 2 bases clipped from V and 4 bases from J, the junction kept 4 bases outside the gene matches. CDR1 SGHTA and CDR2 FQGNSA come from the germline V gene. The CDR3 protein is CASSLIPGGTGELFF. The CDR3 bases are TGTGCCAGCAGCTTAATTCCAGGGGGCACCGGGGAGCTGTTTTTT.

This clone appeared once. The chain employs TRBV7-9 and TRBJ2-1, with D possibly TRBD2 on 6 matching bases. The ends were cut back, 3 bases at V and 0 bases at J, with 15 bases in the middle. This CDR3 has 17 residues. The germline CDR1 and CDR2 sequences are SEHNR and FQNEAQ (reference sequence). CDR3 in DNA: TGTGCCAGCAGCTTCGTGTTTGGAGGGGTCTCCTACAATGAGCAGTTCTTC. The encoded protein is CASSFVFGGVSYNEQFF. The variable domain in full, completed from reference TRBV7-9 and TRBJ2-1, reads DTGVSQNPRHKITKRGQNVTFRCDPISEHNRLYWYRQTLGQGPEFLTYFQNEAQLEKSRLLSDRFSAERPKGSFSTLEIQRTEQGDSAMYLCASSFVFGGVSYNEQFFGPGTRLTVL.

This rearrangement joins TRBV11-2 to TRBJ2-7, with TRBD1 matching 7 bases. The CDR3 runs to 15 residues. The germline V gene has CDR1 SGHAT and CDR2 FQNNGV. The V segment lost 6 bases and the J segment 0 bases; nucleotides outside the gene matches: 8. The CDR3 nucleotides read TGTGCCAGCAGTCCAAGGGGGCTCAGCTCCTACGAGCAGTACTTC. It yields the protein CASSPRGLSSYEQYF.

The chain links TRBV28 to TRBJ1-5; no clear D. V was pared by 5 bases and J by 0 bases, with 8 bases between. Germline V gives CDR1 MDHEN, CDR2 SYDVKM. This CDR3 contains 14 residues. This CDR3 is CASSRDNSNQPQHF. The CDR3 DNA is TGTGCCAGCAGTCGCGACAATAGCAATCAGCCCCAGCATTTT.

The chain combines TRBV28 with TRBJ1-2; maybe TRBD1 (6 bases). The CDR3 has 16 residues. Trimming shortened V by 5 bases and J by 0 bases, and 16 bases separated the two germline ends. Germline CDR1 is MDHEN and CDR2 is SYDVKM. The CDR3 DNA reads as TGTGCCAGCAGTACCCCCGGGACAAAATCTAACTATGGCTACACCTTC. It codes for CASSTPGTKSNYGYTF.

The chain joins TRBV12-3 or TRBV12-4 to TRBJ2-1; 7 nucleotides agree with TRBD1. The CDR3 loop spans 13 amino acids. After removal of 5 bases from V and 6 bases from J, the junction contained 4 bases not matched to a gene. DNA of the CDR3: TGTGCCAGCAGTCCTAGGACAGGCAATGAGCAGTTCTTC. Protein product: CASSPRTGNEQFF.

This chain connects TRBV3-1 (or the pseudogene TRBV3-2) to TRBJ2-3, with 7 bases that match TRBD1. The CDR3 has 16 residues. The V and J ends lost 4 bases and 5 bases, in that order; junction bases with no gene match: 12. Per the germline V gene, CDR1 is LGHDT and CDR2 is YNNKEL (reference sequence). CDR3 coding DNA: TGTGCCAGCAGCCGCATGGGGGAGAGACAGGGAGATACGCAGTATTTT. Translation gives CASSRMGERQGDTQYF.

V is TRBV10-3 and J is TRBJ2-3, with 8 bases identical to TRBD1. There are 13 residues in the CDR3. In germline, CDR1 is ENHRY, CDR2 SYGVKD. Trimming took 10 bases from V and 2 from J; bases not matched to a gene: 5. CDR3 nucleotide sequence: TGTGCCACCGAGACAGGGGACACAGATACGCAGTATTTT. Encoded protein: CATETGDTDTQYF.

Concerning this clone: The sample contains more than one DNA sequence encoding this CDR3. This chain links TRBV5-4 with TRBJ1-2, with 7 bases fitting TRBD1. After removal of 4 bases from V and 5 bases from J, the junction contained 5 bases not matched to a gene. Germline V gene sequence: CDR1 SGHNT, CDR2 YYREEE (reference sequence). This CDR3 comprises 13 residues. The CDR3 sequence: CASSPDRDYGYTF. DNA for the CDR3: TGTGCCAGCAGCCCCGACAGGGATTATGGCTACACCTTC.

This rearrangement joins TRBV7-9 to TRBJ1-2; 11 bases map to TRBD1. The CDR3 is made up of 15 amino acids. Germline CDR1 reads SEHNR; CDR2 reads FQNEAQ (reference sequence). The V segment lost 6 bases and the J segment 4 bases; nucleotides outside the gene matches: 7. The CDR3 DNA sequence: TGTGCCAGCAGATTTCCGGGACAGGGGGTCTATGGCTACACCTTC. This encodes CASRFPGQGVYGYTF.

The chain recombines TRBV7-2 with TRBJ1-5, with D unresolved. Germline CDR1 SGHTA, CDR2 FQGNSA. The V gene lost 5 bases and the J gene lost 4 bases, with 12 bases spanning the gap. The CDR3 covers 14 residues. The CDR3 spells CASSGRDGNQPQHF. CDR3 coding DNA: TGTGCCAGCAGCGGGCGCGATGGAAATCAGCCCCAGCATTTT. Based on the CDR3 plus reference TRBV7-2 and TRBJ1-5, the full variable domain is GAGVSQSPSNKVTEKGKDVELRCDPISGHTALYWYRQSLGQGLEFLIYFQGNSAPDKSGLPSDRFSAERTGGSVSTLTIQRTQQEDSAVYLCASSGRDGNQPQHFGDGTRLSIL.

This clone was observed a handful of times. CDR3 protein: CASSLTVNQPQHF. The CDR3 coding sequence is TGTGCCAGCAGTTTGACTGTCAATCAGCCCCAGCATTTT. This rearrangement joins TRBV27 to TRBJ1-5; D is unresolved. The CDR3 extends over 13 amino acids. Deletions cut 3 bases from V and 3 bases from J, with 6 bases between. Looked up from germline, CDR1 is MNHEY and CDR2 is SMNVEV (reference sequence).

The rearrangement links TRBV11-3 to TRBJ2-7, with 10 positions matching TRBD2. CDR1 SGHNT and CDR2 YENEEA come from the germline V gene. The CDR3 contains 15 residues. V trimming: 5 bases; J trimming: 2 bases; junction bases outside the gene matches: 6. CDR3 residues: CASSAGLASTYEQYF. In DNA form, the CDR3 reads TGTGCCAGCAGCGCGGGACTAGCGTCGACCTACGAGCAGTACTTC.

V usage is TRBV5-1 and J usage is TRBJ1-4; 8 positions match TRBD1. CDR1 is SGHRS and CDR2 is YFSETQ in the germline V gene. This CDR3 is 15 amino acids long. J lost 4 bases, V lost 0 bases, and 2 bases had no gene match. The CDR3 region has the DNA TGCGCCAGCAGCTTGGGGACAGGGCTTAATGAAAAACTGTTTTTT. Protein: CASSLGTGLNEKLFF.

The rearrangement uses TRBV6-5 and TRBJ2-7; TRBD1 aligns across 9 bases. The CDR3 length is 15 residues. V gave up 2 bases and J gave up 3 bases; unmatched junction bases: 5. The germline V gene encodes CDR1 MNHEY and CDR2 SVGAGI. Written as DNA, the CDR3 is TGTGCCAGCAGTTACCTCGGGACAGGGATCTACGAGCAGTACTTC. It yields the protein CASSYLGTGIYEQYF.

The rearrangement links TRBV7-2 to TRBJ1-5, with a possible D match to TRBD1 (6 bases). V shed 2 bases and J shed 6 bases, with 14 bases lying between them. Germline CDR1 SGHTA, CDR2 FQGNSA. The CDR3 has 15 residues. The CDR3 here is CASSLRAGDGQPQHF. CDR3 bases: TGTGCCAGCAGCTTAAGGGCAGGGGACGGTCAGCCCCAGCATTTT.